Reported below is one T cell receptor (beta chain). CDR1 SGHNT and CDR2 YYREEE come from the germline V gene (reference sequence). V was clipped by 5 bases and J by 2 bases; unmatched bases: 10. The CDR3 sequence is 16 residues long. The data were produced by immunoSEQ multiplex PCR, yet TCRdb's version contains in-frame clones alone and is incomplete. The profile shows approximately 50,000 clones, 94% of them singletons. This sample was taken from a study of T cell changes during pregnancy in multiple sclerosis. The chain employs TRBV5-4 and TRBJ2-1; 7 positions match TRBD2. The sample here was CD4+ T cells from peripheral blood mononuclear cells, taken in the third trimester of pregnancy. This TCR derives from a female donor with multiple sclerosis, enrolled in a pregnancy study. The CDR3: CASSNKAGFAYNEQFF. The CDR3 DNA sequence: TGTGCCAGCAGTAACAAAGCGGGATTCGCCTACAATGAGCAGTTCTTC. Combining the CDR3 with reference TRBV5-4 and TRBJ2-1 gives the whole variable domain ETGVTQSPTHLIKTRGQQVTLRCSSQSGHNTVSWYQQALGQGPQFIFQYYREEENGRGNFPPRFSGLQFPNYSSELNVNALELDDSALYLCASSNKAGFAYNEQFFGPGTRLTVL.